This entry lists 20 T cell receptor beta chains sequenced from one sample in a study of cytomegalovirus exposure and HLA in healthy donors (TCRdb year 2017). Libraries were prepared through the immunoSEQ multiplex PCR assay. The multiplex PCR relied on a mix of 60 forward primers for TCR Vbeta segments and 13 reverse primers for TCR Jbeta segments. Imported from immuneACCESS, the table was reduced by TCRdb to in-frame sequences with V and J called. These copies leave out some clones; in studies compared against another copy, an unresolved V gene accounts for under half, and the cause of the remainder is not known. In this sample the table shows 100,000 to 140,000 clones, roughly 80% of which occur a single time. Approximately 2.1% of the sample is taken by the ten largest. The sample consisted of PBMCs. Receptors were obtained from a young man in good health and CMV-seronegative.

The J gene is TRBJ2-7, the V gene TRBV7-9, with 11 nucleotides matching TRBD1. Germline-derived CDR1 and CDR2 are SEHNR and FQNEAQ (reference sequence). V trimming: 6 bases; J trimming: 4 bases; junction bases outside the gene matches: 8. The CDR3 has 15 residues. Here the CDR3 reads CASSRGQGAVYEQYF. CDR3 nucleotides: TGTGCCAGCAGTCGAGGACAGGGGGCGGTTTACGAGCAGTACTTC.

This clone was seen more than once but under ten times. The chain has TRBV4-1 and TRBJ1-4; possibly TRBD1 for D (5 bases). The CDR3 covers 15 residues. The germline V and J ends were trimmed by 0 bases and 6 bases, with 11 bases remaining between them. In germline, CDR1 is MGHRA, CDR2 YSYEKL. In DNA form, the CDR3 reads TGCGCCAGCAGCCAAGATCCTACAGGAGATGAAAAACTGTTTTTT. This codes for CASSQDPTGDEKLFF.

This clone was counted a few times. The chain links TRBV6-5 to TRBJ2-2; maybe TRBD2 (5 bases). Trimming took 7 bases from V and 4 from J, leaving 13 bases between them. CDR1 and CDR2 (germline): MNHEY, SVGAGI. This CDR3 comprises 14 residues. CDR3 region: CASTFGLPTGELFF. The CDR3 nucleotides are TGTGCCAGCACCTTCGGACTCCCCACCGGGGAGCTGTTTTTT.

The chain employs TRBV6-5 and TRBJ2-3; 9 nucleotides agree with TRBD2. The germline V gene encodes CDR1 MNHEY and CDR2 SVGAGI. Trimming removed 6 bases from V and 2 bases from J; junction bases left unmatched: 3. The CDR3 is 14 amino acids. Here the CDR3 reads CASRAGGSTDTQYF. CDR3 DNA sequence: TGTGCCAGCAGGGCGGGGGGGTCCACAGATACGCAGTATTTT.

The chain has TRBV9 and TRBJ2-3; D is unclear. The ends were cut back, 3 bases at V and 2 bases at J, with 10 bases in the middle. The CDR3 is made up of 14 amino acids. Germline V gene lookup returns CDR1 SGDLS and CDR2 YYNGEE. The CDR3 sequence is CASSGGHFTDTQYF. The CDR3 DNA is TGTGCCAGCAGCGGTGGGCACTTCACAGATACGCAGTATTTT.

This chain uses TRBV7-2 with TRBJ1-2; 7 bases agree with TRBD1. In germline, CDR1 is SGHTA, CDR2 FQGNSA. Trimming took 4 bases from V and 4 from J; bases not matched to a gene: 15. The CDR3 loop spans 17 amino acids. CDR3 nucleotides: TGTGCCAGCAGCTCTGGGGCAGGGGGGTCGGCCCCCTATGGCTACACCTTC. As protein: CASSSGAGGSAPYGYTF. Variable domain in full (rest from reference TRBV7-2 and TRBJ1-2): GAGVSQSPSNKVTEKGKDVELRCDPISGHTALYWYRQSLGQGLEFLIYFQGNSAPDKSGLPSDRFSAERTGGSVSTLTIQRTQQEDSAVYLCASSSGAGGSAPYGYTFGSGTRLTVV.

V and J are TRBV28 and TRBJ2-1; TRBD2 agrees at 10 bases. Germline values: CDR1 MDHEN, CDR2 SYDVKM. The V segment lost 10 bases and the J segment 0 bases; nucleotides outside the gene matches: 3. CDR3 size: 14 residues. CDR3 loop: CAITSGVSYNEQFF. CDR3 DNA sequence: TGTGCCATAACTAGCGGGGTCTCCTACAATGAGCAGTTCTTC.

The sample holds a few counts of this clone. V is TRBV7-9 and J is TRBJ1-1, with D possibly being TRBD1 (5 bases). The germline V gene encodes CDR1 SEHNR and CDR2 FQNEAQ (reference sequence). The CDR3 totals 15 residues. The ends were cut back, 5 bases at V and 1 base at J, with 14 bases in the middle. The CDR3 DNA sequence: TGTGCCAGCAGCCTCGTCGGGGGAACGAACACTGAAGCTTTCTTT. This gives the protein CASSLVGGTNTEAFF. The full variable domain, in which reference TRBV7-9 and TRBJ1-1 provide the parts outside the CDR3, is DTGVSQNPRHKITKRGQNVTFRCDPISEHNRLYWYRQTLGQGPEFLTYFQNEAQLEKSRLLSDRFSAERPKGSFSTLEIQRTEQGDSAMYLCASSLVGGTNTEAFFGQGTRLTVV.

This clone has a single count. The CDR3 region is CASSITSGGQPFTGELFF. The CDR3 DNA reads TGTGCCAGCAGCATAACTAGCGGGGGACAACCATTCACCGGGGAGCTGTTTTTT. The chain has TRBV7-8 and TRBJ2-2; 11 positions match TRBD2. The CDR3 extends over 18 amino acids. Germline CDR1 reads SGHVS; CDR2 reads FQNEAQ. V shed 5 bases and J 4 bases; nucleotides not matched to a gene: 12.

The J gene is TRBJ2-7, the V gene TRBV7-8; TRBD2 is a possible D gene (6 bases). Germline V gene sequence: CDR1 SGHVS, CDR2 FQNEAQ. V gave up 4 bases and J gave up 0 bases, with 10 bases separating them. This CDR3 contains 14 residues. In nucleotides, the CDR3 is TGTGCCAGCAGCTGGAGCGGGCACTCCTACGAGCAGTACTTC. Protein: CASSWSGHSYEQYF.

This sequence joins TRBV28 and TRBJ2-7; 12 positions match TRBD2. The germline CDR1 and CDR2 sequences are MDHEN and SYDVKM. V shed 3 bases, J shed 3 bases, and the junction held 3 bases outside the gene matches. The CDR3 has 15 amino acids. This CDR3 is CASSFSTSGSYEQYF. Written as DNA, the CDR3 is TGTGCCAGCAGTTTTTCGACTAGCGGGAGCTACGAGCAGTACTTC.

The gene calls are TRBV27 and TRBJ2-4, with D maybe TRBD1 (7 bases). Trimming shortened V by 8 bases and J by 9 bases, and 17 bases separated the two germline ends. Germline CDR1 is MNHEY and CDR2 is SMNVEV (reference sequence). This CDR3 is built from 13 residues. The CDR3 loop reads CASLATGTFIQYF. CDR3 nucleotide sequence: TGTGCCAGCCTGGCGACAGGGACTTTCATTCAGTACTTC.

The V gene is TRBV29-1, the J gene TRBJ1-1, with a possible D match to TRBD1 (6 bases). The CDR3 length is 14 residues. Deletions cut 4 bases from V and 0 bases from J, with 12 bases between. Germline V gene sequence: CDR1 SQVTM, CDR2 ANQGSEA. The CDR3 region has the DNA TGCAGCGTTGCGGCGGGGGCCATGAACACTGAAGCTTTCTTT. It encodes CSVAAGAMNTEAFF.

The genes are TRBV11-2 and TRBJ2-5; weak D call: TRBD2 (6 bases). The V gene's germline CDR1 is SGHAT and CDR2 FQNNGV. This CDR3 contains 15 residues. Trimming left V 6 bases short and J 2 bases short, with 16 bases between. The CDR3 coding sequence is TGTGCCAGCAGTCCCCCCCCCGGGGGACAAGAGACCCAGTACTTC. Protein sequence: CASSPPPGGQETQYF.

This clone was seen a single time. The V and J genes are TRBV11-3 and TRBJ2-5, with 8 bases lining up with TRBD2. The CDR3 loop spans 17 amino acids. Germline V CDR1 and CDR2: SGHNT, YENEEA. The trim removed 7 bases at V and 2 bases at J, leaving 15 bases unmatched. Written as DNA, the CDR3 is TGTGCCAGCATCCCGGGGGGGCACAGCAGGCCTCAAGAGACCCAGTACTTC. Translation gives CASIPGGHSRPQETQYF.

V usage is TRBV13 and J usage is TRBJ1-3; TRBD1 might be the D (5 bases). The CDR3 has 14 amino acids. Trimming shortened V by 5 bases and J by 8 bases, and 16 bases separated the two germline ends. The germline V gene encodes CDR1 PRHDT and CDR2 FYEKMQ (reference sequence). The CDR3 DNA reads TGTGCCAGCAGCCTCGGGGGGGTCCGGTACACCATATATTTT. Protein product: CASSLGGVRYTIYF. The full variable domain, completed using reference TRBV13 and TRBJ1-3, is AAGVIQSPRHLIKEKRETATLKCYPIPRHDTVYWYQQGPGQDPQFLISFYEKMQSDKGSIPDRFSAQQFSDYHSELNMSSLELGDSALYFCASSLGGVRYTIYFGEGSWLTVV.

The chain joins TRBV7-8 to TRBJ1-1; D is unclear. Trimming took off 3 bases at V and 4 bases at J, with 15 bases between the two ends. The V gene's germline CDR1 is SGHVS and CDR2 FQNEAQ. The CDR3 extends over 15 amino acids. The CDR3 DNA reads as TGTGCCAGCAGCTTCGTTACTACGTCGGCCACTGAAGCTTTCTTT. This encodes CASSFVTTSATEAFF.

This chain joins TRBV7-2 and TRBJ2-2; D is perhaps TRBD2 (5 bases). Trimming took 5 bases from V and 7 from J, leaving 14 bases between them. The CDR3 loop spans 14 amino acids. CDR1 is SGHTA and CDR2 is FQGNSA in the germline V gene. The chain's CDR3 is CASSRGRESGELFF. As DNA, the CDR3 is TGTGCCAGCAGCCGCGGACGGGAAAGCGGGGAGCTGTTTTTT. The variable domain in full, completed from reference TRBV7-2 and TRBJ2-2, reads GAGVSQSPSNKVTEKGKDVELRCDPISGHTALYWYRQSLGQGLEFLIYFQGNSAPDKSGLPSDRFSAERTGGSVSTLTIQRTQQEDSAVYLCASSRGRESGELFFGEGSRLTVL.

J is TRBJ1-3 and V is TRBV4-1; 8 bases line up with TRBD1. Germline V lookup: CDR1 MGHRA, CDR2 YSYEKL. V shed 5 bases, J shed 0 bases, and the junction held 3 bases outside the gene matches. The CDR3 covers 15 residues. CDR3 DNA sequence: TGCGCCAGCAGCAGGACAGGGAGCTCTGGAAACACCATATATTTT. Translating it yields CASSRTGSSGNTIYF.

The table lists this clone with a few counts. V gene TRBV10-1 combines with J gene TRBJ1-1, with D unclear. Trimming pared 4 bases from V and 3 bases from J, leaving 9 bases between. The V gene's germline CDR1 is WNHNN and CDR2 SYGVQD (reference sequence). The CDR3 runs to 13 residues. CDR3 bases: TGCGCCAGCAGTGCCCGACGGGACACTGAAGCTTTCTTT. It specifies CASSARRDTEAFF.